This T cell receptor beta chain was captured in a study of T cell responses to AZD1222 COVID-19 vaccine. The study's findings and limits: Two AZD1222 administrations were followed by greater Spike-specific TCR breadth and depth. CD4 TCRs associated with vaccination spanned spike, dominating at 160-218 and 743-854. Baseline antibody screening turned up just five to seven seropositive AZD1222 recipients.

Only in-frame clones appear in the TCRdb table, and some are missing; sequencing was by immunoSEQ multiplex PCR. The table records more than 150,000 clones, around 90% of them present only once. Trimming pared 0 bases from V and 2 bases from J, leaving 9 bases between. CDR1 and CDR2 (germline): SGHRS, YFSETQ. The CDR3 is 16 amino acids. As regards this clone: Its antigen is currently unknown.

V is TRBV5-1 and J is TRBJ1-6, with unresolved D. The TCR sequence derives from an adult who received the AZD1222 COVID-19 vaccine. The source material was peripheral blood, sampled 28 days after the second AZD1222 dose. The CDR3 sequence is CASSLDWGTYNSPLHF. Written as DNA, the CDR3 is TGCGCCAGCAGCTTGGATTGGGGTACCTATAATTCACCCCTCCACTTT.